The 31 T cell receptor beta chains given below trace back to one sample, sequenced in a study of early T cells in non-severe SARS-CoV-2 infection. TCRdb re-called the 5' RACE reads with MiXCR, one entry per CDR3 protein. The sample contains tens of thousands of distinct CDR3 sequences, around 13% of which appear only once. Sequencing was performed on whole blood. Receptor source: an adult who was a healthcare worker with PCR-confirmed SARS-CoV-2 infection or an uninfected control (not recorded which).

The gene calls are TRBV11-2 and TRBJ1-1, with 9 bases matching TRBD1. V shed 0 bases, J shed 11 bases, and the junction held 4 bases outside the gene matches. Germline values: CDR1 SGHAT, CDR2 FQNNGV. There are 13 residues in the CDR3. CDR3 sequence reads: CASSLEGTGRAFF. The CDR3 coding sequence is TGTGCCAGCAGCTTAGAGGGGACAGGGAGGGCTTTCTTT. Together with reference TRBV11-2 and TRBJ1-1, the CDR3 gives the full variable domain: EAGVAQSPRYKIIEKRQSVAFWCNPISGHATLYWYQQILGQGPKLLIQFQNNGVVDDSQLPKDRFSAERLKGVDSTLKIQPAKLEDSAVYLCASSLEGTGRAFFGQGTRLTVV.

This clonotype has a count of ten or more. The J gene is TRBJ2-7, the V gene TRBV20-1, with 10 bases that match TRBD1. Trimming cost V 4 bases and J 0 bases; bases outside gene matches: 6. This CDR3 spans 15 amino acids. Germline V gives CDR1 DFQATT, CDR2 SNEGSKA (reference sequence). The CDR3 coding sequence is TGCAGTGCTATCCCTGGACAGGGGGTCTCCTACGAGCAGTACTTC. It codes for CSAIPGQGVSYEQYF.

This clonotype was seen ten or more times. The chain carries TRBV3-1 and TRBJ1-2; 7 bases are shared with TRBD1. V gave up 4 bases and J gave up 7 bases; unmatched junction bases: 12. Germline V gives CDR1 LGHDT, CDR2 YNNKEL (reference sequence). This CDR3 is 15 amino acids long. The CDR3: CASSPRDSPMGGYTF. As DNA, the CDR3 is TGTGCCAGCAGCCCTAGGGACAGTCCCATGGGTGGCTACACCTTC.

This clonotype showed up many times. This rearrangement joins TRBV11-2 to TRBJ2-3; TRBD2 agrees at 7 bases. Trimming cost V 6 bases and J 11 bases; bases outside gene matches: 5. This CDR3 is built from 11 residues. Germline lookup yields CDR1 SGHAT and CDR2 FQNNGV. The CDR3 region has the DNA TGTGCCAGCAGTATTAGCGGGTGGCAGTATTTT. It translates to CASSISGWQYF.

The genes are TRBV5-4 and TRBJ2-1, with 10 bases lining up with TRBD2. The CDR3 runs 14 residues. CDR1 is SGHNT and CDR2 is YYREEE in the germline V gene (reference sequence). J gave up 6 bases and V 2 bases, and 2 bases lay outside the gene matches. This CDR3 is CASSLAGGINEQFF. DNA of the CDR3: TGTGCCAGCAGCTTAGCGGGGGGGATCAATGAGCAGTTCTTC.

A few counts support this clonotype. CDR3 in DNA: TGCAGTGTCAGGAGGGGAGCGGGAGTAGGGTACAATGAGCAGTTCTTC. Its protein is CSVRRGAGVGYNEQFF. The chain combines TRBV20-1 with TRBJ2-1; TRBD2 matches 8 bases. The CDR3 has 16 amino acids. CDR1 and CDR2 from the germline V gene are DFQATT and SNEGSKA (reference sequence). V shed 7 bases, J shed 4 bases, and the junction held 15 bases outside the gene matches.

This clonotype appeared many times. The chain couples TRBV12-3 or TRBV12-4 to TRBJ1-5; D not certain. The CDR3 spans 17 residues. With 3 bases removed from V and 6 bases from J, the gap between germline ends came to 21 bases. In nucleotides, the CDR3 is TGTGCCAGCAGTTTGGGAGACAAGGTATCCGTAGGTCAGCCCCAGCATTTT. Protein product: CASSLGDKVSVGQPQHF.

The chain uses TRBV7-8 and TRBJ2-5; 8 bases fit TRBD2. In germline, CDR1 is SGHVS, CDR2 FQNEAQ. The CDR3 has 14 amino acids. Trimming removed 3 bases from V and 1 base from J; junction bases left unmatched: 1. The CDR3 DNA is TGTGCCAGCAGCTTCGGGACTAGCCAAGAGACCCAGTACTTC. It encodes CASSFGTSQETQYF.

This clonotype was seen many times. V and J are TRBV4-1 and TRBJ2-2; 9 nucleotides agree with TRBD1. Losses at the gene ends were 1 base for V and 7 bases for J; bases not matched to a gene: 16. The CDR3 is made up of 19 amino acids. Per the germline V gene, CDR1 is MGHRA and CDR2 is YSYEKL. The CDR3 DNA reads as TGCGCCAGCAGCCAAGCACCGGGACAGGGCCGAGACTGGGGCGGGGAGCTGTTTTTT. This translates into CASSQAPGQGRDWGGELFF.

The sample holds many counts of this clonotype. The V gene is TRBV13, the J gene TRBJ1-1, with a weak D call TRBD1 (6 bases). The V gene's germline CDR1 is PRHDT and CDR2 FYEKMQ (reference sequence). The CDR3 totals 20 residues. V gave up 1 base and J gave up 1 base, with 25 bases separating them. CDR3 in amino acids: CASSLERLRTAIIENTEAFF. The CDR3 DNA follows: TGTGCCAGCAGCTTAGAACGGTTGAGGACAGCTATTATTGAGAACACTGAAGCTTTCTTT.

This clonotype has only a few counts. The chain employs TRBV6-6 and TRBJ1-6, with a tentative D call TRBD1 (5 bases). CDR3 length equals 13 residues. The V end was cut by 6 bases, the J end by 8 bases, with 11 bases between. CDR1 and CDR2 from the germline V gene are MNHNY and SVGAGI (reference sequence). CDR3: CASRAGWDSPLHF. CDR3 DNA: TGTGCCAGCAGGGCAGGGTGGGATTCACCCCTCCACTTT.

V usage is TRBV11-2 and J usage is TRBJ1-2; TRBD1 is a possible D gene (6 bases). The CDR3 is 13 amino acids. Trimming pared 6 bases from V and 0 bases from J, leaving 8 bases between. Per germline, CDR1 SGHAT and CDR2 FQNNGV. CDR3 region: CASSDRTNYGYTF. Written as DNA, the CDR3 is TGTGCCAGCAGTGACAGGACTAACTATGGCTACACCTTC.

This clonotype was seen a few times. The chain is built from TRBV7-2 and TRBJ2-1; 9 bases align to TRBD2. The CDR3 is made up of 15 amino acids. V trimming: 1 base; J trimming: 12 bases; junction bases outside the gene matches: 10. CDR1 is SGHTA and CDR2 is FQGNSA in the germline V gene. The CDR3 region is CASSLDVTSGRRQFF. CDR3 nucleotides: TGTGCCAGCAGCTTAGACGTGACTAGCGGTCGGAGGCAGTTCTTC.

This clonotype was detected many times. The chain joins TRBV20-1 to TRBJ2-7; 14 nucleotides align to TRBD2. J lost 6 bases, V lost 2 bases, and 12 bases had no gene match. Germline V gene sequence: CDR1 DFQATT, CDR2 SNEGSKA (reference sequence). The CDR3 is 17 amino acids. The DNA for the CDR3 is TGCAGTGCTAGAAAGGGGACTAGCGGGGGATTGATGGGCGAGCAGTACTTC. Translating gives CSARKGTSGGLMGEQYF.

The rearrangement joins TRBV4-3 to TRBJ1-3; TRBD1 might be the D (6 bases). The CDR3 contains 17 residues. Germline assignment: CDR1 LGHNA and CDR2 YSLEER. The V and J ends lost 1 base and 2 bases respectively, with 15 bases between them. CDR3: CASSQVYGQSTGNTIYF. The CDR3, as DNA: TGCGCCAGCAGCCAAGTGTACGGACAGTCTACTGGAAACACCATATATTTT.

The chain employs TRBV27 and TRBJ1-4; a possible D gene is TRBD1 (5 bases). Trimming removed 1 base at V and 6 bases at J, with 9 bases between. The CDR3 is made up of 14 amino acids. Germline V gene sequence: CDR1 MNHEY, CDR2 SMNVEV (reference sequence). CDR3 nucleotide sequence: TGTGCCAGCAGTTTATATGGGGGACATGAAAAACTGTTTTTT. Translating gives CASSLYGGHEKLFF.

This clonotype was seen repeatedly, ten times or more. The chain carries TRBV6-4 and TRBJ2-3, with 11 bases that match TRBD2. Germline V gene sequence: CDR1 MRHNA, CDR2 SNTAGT. J lost 1 base, V lost 3 bases, and 3 bases had no gene match. CDR3 length equals 16 residues. This CDR3 is CASSETTSGGTDTQYF. DNA of the CDR3: TGTGCCAGCAGTGAGACGACTAGCGGGGGCACAGATACGCAGTATTTT.

This clonotype has at least ten counts. The chain uses TRBV7-9 and TRBJ2-7; maybe TRBD2 (6 bases). V was trimmed by 5 bases and J by 6 bases, leaving 11 bases between them. CDR1 SEHNR and CDR2 FQNEAQ come from the germline V gene (reference sequence). The CDR3 is made up of 12 amino acids. Written as DNA, the CDR3 is TGTGCCAGCAGCCTGGACTACCGCGAGCAGTACTTC. Translation: CASSLDYREQYF. Together with reference TRBV7-9 and TRBJ2-7, the CDR3 gives the full variable domain: DTGVSQNPRHKITKRGQNVTFRCDPISEHNRLYWYRQTLGQGPEFLTYFQNEAQLEKSRLLSDRFSAERPKGSFSTLEIQRTEQGDSAMYLCASSLDYREQYFGPGTRLTVT.

Only a few counts were recorded for this clonotype. The gene calls are TRBV29-1 and TRBJ2-3, with 12 bases matching TRBD2. Germline CDR1 reads SQVTM; CDR2 reads ANQGSEA. V trimming: 1 base; J trimming: 2 bases; junction bases outside the gene matches: 4. This CDR3 region has 16 residues. For the CDR3, the DNA is TGCAGCGTTGAAGGAGGGACTAGCGGGCTCACAGATACGCAGTATTTT. It specifies CSVEGGTSGLTDTQYF.

This rearrangement joins TRBV20-1 to TRBJ2-4; D gene unclear. CDR1 and CDR2 from the germline V gene are DFQATT and SNEGSKA (reference sequence). This CDR3 has 15 amino acids. Trimming removed 1 base from V and 1 base from J, with 11 bases in between. For the CDR3, the DNA is TGCAGTGCTAGAGCAATCACACCGGCCAAAAACATTCAGTACTTC. It encodes CSARAITPAKNIQYF.

The J gene is TRBJ2-5, the V gene TRBV25-1; 7 bases fit TRBD2. J lost 3 bases, V lost 8 bases, and 6 bases had no gene match. This CDR3 contains 13 residues. Germline loops: CDR1 MGHDK, CDR2 SYGVNS. CDR3 region: CASLGTTKETQYF. CDR3 sequence (DNA): TGTGCCAGCTTGGGGACTACCAAAGAGACCCAGTACTTC.

Only a few counts were recorded for this clonotype. This sequence joins TRBV6-6 and TRBJ2-3; 7 bases are shared with TRBD2. V lost 7 bases and J lost 0; bases outside the gene matches: 4. Germline V gene data show CDR1 as MNHNY and CDR2 as SVGAGI (reference sequence). The CDR3 length is 14 residues. CDR3 loop: CASNRRESTDTQYF. DNA of the CDR3: TGTGCCAGCAACCGGCGGGAGAGCACAGATACGCAGTATTTT.

At least ten counts were recorded for this clonotype. The chain uses TRBV10-3 and TRBJ1-2; possibly TRBD1 for D (6 bases). The CDR3 spans 17 residues. Germline CDR1 and CDR2: ENHRY and SYGVKD. V was cut by 1 base and J by 4 bases, with 19 bases left in between. The CDR3, as DNA: TGTGCCATCAGTGAGTTTGAGACTGGAGGGGGTGCCTATGGCTACACCTTC. The encoded protein is CAISEFETGGGAYGYTF.

Ten or more counts support this clonotype. The genes are TRBV9 and TRBJ1-4, with TRBD1 identical over 9 bases. The CDR3 loop spans 14 amino acids. V gave up 3 bases and J gave up 8 bases; unmatched junction bases: 5. Germline V gene lookup returns CDR1 SGDLS and CDR2 YYNGEE. The CDR3: CASSEGQGREKLFF. DNA of the CDR3: TGTGCCAGCAGCGAGGGACAGGGCCGCGAAAAACTGTTTTTT.

There are a few counts of this clonotype. The V and J genes are TRBV24-1 and TRBJ2-5; D remains unclear. The V gene lost 3 bases and the J gene lost 1 base, with 5 bases spanning the gap. The CDR3 contains 13 residues. Germline assignment: CDR1 KGHDR and CDR2 SFDVKD. The CDR3 region has the DNA TGTGCCACCAGTGATGGGTTCCAAGAGACCCAGTACTTC. This encodes CATSDGFQETQYF.

The chain links TRBV7-9 to TRBJ1-6, with a possible D match to TRBD1 (6 bases). V dropped 0 bases and J dropped 6 bases, with 12 bases sitting between them. CDR3 length equals 16 residues. From germline, CDR1 is SEHNR and CDR2 FQNEAQ (reference sequence). The CDR3 DNA reads as TGTGCCAGCAGCTTAGCTGTAGGGGGAGGTAATTCACCCCTCCACTTT. Translating gives CASSLAVGGGNSPLHF.

This clonotype was detected ten times or more. The V and J genes are TRBV10-2 and TRBJ1-1, with a tentative D call TRBD1 (6 bases). Deletions cut 8 bases from V and 4 bases from J, with 14 bases between. Germline V CDR1 and CDR2: WSHSY, SAAADI. There are 13 residues in the CDR3. CDR3 DNA: TGCGCCAGCGGGGGAGGGGGTTCCACTGAAGCTTTCTTT. This sequence encodes CASGGGGSTEAFF.

This clonotype was observed a few times. This rearrangement joins TRBV9 to TRBJ2-2; D ambiguous. Germline lookup yields CDR1 SGDLS and CDR2 YYNGEE. V was trimmed by 3 bases and J by 5 bases, leaving 5 bases between them. CDR3 length equals 12 residues. CDR3 protein: CASSAGTGELFF. Written as DNA, the CDR3 is TGTGCCAGCAGCGCCGGTACCGGGGAGCTGTTTTTT.

This clonotype turned up a few times. V is TRBV28 and J is TRBJ2-7; 8 nucleotides match TRBD2. The CDR3 is 15 amino acids. V lost 6 bases and J lost 7; bases outside the gene matches: 14. The germline gives CDR1 MDHEN, CDR2 SYDVKM. The CDR3 spells CASSPPRTSRAEQYF. CDR3 DNA: TGTGCCAGCAGCCCTCCCCGGACTAGCCGCGCGGAGCAGTACTTC.

The chain employs TRBV29-1 and TRBJ2-5; 8 nucleotides match TRBD2. Per the germline V gene, CDR1 is SQVTM and CDR2 is ANQGSEA. This CDR3 region has 13 residues. Germline trimming cut 0 bases from V and 4 bases from J; bases unmatched to any gene: 1. DNA for the CDR3: TGCAGCGTTGAAGAGGCGGGAGGAGAGACCCAGTACTTC. As protein: CSVEEAGGETQYF.

This chain connects TRBV20-1 to TRBJ1-1; D gene uncertain. Trimming took 4 bases from V and 1 from J, leaving 7 bases between them. Germline V gives CDR1 DFQATT, CDR2 SNEGSKA (reference sequence). CDR3 length: 12 amino acids. CDR3 coding DNA: TGCAGTGCTACTTGGGAGAACACTGAAGCTTTCTTT. It codes for CSATWENTEAFF.